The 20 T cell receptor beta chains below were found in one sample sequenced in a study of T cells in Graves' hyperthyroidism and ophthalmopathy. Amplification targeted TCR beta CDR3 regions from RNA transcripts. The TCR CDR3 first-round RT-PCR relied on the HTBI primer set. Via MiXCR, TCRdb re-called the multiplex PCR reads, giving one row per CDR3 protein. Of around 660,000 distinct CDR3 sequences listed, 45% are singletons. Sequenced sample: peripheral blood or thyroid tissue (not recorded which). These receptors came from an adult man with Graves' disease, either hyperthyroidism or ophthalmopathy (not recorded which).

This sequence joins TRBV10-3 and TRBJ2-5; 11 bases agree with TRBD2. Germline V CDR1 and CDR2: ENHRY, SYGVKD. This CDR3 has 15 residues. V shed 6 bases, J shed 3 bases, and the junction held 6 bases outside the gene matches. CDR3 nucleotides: TGTGCCATCAGATGGACTAGCGGGTCAGAAGAGACCCAGTACTTC. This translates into CAIRWTSGSEETQYF.

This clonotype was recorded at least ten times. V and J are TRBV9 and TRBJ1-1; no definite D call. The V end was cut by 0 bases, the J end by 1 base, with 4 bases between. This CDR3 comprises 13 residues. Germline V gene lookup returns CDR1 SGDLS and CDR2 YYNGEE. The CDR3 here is CASSVEGNTEAFF. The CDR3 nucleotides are TGTGCCAGCAGCGTAGAGGGGAACACTGAAGCTTTCTTT.

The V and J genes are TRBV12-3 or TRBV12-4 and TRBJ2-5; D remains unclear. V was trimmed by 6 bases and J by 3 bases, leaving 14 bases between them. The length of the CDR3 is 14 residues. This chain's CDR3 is CASRVRQAEETQYF. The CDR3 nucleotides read TGTGCCAGCAGAGTACGGCAGGCGGAAGAGACCCAGTACTTC.

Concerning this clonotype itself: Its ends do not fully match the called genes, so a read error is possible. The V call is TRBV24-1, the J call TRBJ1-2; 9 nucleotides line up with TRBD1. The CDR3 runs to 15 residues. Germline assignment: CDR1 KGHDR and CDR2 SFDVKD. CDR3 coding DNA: TGTGCCAGCAGTTTCAAGGGACAGGGAGTAGGTGGCTACACCTTC. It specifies CASSFKGQGVGGYTF.

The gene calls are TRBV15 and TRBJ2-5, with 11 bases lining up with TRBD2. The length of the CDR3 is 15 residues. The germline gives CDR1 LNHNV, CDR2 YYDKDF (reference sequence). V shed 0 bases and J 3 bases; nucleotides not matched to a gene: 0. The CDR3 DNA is TGTGCCACCAGCAGAGAGACTAGCGGGAAAGAGACCCAGTACTTC. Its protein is CATSRETSGKETQYF.

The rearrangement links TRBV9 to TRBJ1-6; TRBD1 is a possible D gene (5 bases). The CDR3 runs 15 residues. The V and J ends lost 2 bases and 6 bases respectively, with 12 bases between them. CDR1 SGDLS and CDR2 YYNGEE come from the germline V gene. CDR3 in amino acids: CASSVNGQANSPLHF. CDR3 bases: TGTGCCAGCAGCGTTAATGGACAAGCTAATTCACCCCTCCACTTT.

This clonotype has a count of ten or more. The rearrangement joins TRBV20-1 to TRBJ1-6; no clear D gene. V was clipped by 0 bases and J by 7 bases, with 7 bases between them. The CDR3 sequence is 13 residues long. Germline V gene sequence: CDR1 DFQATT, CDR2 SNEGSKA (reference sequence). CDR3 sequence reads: CSARDQPNSPLHF. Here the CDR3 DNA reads TGCAGTGCTAGAGATCAACCGAATTCACCCCTCCACTTT.

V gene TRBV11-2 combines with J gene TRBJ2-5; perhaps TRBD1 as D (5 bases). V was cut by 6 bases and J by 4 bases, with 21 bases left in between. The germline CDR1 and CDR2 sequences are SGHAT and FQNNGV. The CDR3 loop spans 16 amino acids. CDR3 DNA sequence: TGTGCCAGCAGTCCAAGCCGGAACAGGTGGTCAGAGACCCAGTACTTC. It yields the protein CASSPSRNRWSETQYF.

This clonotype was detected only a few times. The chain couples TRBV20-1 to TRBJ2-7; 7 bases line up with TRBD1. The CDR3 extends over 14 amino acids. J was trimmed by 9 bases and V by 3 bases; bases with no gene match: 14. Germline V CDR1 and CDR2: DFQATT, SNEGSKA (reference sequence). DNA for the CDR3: TGCAGTGCTAGGGAATTTCAGGGGTGGACAGGGCAGTACTTC. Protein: CSAREFQGWTGQYF.

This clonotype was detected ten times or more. The DNA of the CDR3 is TGTGCCATCAGTGATAGCTCTGGAAACACCATATATTTT. Its protein is CAISDSSGNTIYF. The chain has TRBV10-3 and TRBJ1-3; D not resolved. The germline V gene encodes CDR1 ENHRY and CDR2 SYGVKD. The V end was cut by 3 bases, the J end by 0 bases, with 3 bases between. This CDR3 is built from 13 residues.

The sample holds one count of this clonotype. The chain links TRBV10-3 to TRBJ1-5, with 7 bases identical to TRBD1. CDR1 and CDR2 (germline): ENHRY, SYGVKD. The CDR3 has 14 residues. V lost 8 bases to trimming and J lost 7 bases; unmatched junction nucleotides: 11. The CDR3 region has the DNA TGTGCCATCGGGAGGGACAGCCAAGGGCAGCCCCAGCATTTT. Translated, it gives CAIGRDSQGQPQHF.

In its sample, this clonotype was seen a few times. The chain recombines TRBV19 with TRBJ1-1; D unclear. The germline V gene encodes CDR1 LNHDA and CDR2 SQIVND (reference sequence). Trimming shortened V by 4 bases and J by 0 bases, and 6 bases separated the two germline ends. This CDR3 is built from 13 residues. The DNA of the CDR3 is TGTGCCAGTAGTACGATGTTGAACACTGAAGCTTTCTTT. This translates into CASSTMLNTEAFF.

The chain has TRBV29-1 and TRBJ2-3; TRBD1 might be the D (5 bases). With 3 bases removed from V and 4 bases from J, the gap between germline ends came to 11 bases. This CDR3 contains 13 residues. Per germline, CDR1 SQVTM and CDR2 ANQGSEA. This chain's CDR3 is CSVEAGRPDTQYF. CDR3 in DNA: TGCAGCGTTGAGGCAGGGCGTCCAGATACGCAGTATTTT.

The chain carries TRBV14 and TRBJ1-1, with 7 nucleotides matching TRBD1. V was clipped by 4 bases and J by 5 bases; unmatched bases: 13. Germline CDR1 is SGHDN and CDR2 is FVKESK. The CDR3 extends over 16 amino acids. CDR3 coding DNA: TGTGCCAGCAGCCCCTTGGCAGGGGGTATAGGTACTGAAGCTTTCTTT. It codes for CASSPLAGGIGTEAFF. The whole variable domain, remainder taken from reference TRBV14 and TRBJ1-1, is EAGVTQFPSHSVIEKGQTVTLRCDPISGHDNLYWYRRVMGKEIKFLLHFVKESKQDESGMPNNRFLAERTGGTYSTLKVQPAELEDSGVYFCASSPLAGGIGTEAFFGQGTRLTVV.

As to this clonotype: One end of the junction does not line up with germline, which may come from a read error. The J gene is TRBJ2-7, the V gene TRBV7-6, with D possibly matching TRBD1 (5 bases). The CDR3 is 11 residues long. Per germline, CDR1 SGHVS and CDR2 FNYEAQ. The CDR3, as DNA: TGCGCCAGCAGCCCGGGCGAAGGGGAGTACTTC. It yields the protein CASSPGEGEYF.

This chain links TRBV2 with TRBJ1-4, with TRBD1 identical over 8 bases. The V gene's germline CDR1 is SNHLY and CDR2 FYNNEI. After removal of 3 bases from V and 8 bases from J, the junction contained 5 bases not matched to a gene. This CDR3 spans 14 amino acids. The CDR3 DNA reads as TGTGCCAGCAGTGAGGAGGACAGGGACGAAAAACTGTTTTTT. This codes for CASSEEDRDEKLFF.

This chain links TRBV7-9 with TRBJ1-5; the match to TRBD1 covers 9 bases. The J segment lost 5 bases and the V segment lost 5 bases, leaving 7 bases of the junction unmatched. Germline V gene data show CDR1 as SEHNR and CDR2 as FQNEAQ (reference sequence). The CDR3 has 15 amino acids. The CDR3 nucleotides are TGTGCCAGCAGCCAACAGGGGGCTACGGATCAGCCCCAGCATTTT. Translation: CASSQQGATDQPQHF.

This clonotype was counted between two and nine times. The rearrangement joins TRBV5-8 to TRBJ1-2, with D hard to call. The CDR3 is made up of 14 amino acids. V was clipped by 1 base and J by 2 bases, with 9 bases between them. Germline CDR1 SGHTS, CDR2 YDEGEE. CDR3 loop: CASSLRVGNYGYTF. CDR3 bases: TGTGCCAGCAGCTTGCGTGTCGGGAACTATGGCTACACCTTC. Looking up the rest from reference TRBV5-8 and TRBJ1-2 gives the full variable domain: EAGVTQSPTHLIKTRGQQATLRCSPISGHTSVYWYQQALGLGLQFLLWYDEGEERNRGNFPPRFSGRQFPNYSSELNVNALELEDSALYLCASSLRVGNYGYTFGSGTRLTVV.

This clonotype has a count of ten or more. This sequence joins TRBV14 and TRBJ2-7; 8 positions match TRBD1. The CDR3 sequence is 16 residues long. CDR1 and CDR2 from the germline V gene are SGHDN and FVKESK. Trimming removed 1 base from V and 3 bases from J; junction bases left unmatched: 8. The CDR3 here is CASSQGLGQVDYEQYF. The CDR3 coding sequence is TGTGCCAGCAGCCAAGGTCTGGGACAGGTAGACTACGAGCAGTACTTC.

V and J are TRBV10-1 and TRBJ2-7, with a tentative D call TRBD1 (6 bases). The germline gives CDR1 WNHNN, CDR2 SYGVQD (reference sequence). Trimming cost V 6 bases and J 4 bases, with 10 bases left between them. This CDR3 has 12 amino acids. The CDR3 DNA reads TGCGCCAGCAGCTGGGACATGTACGAGCAGTACTTC. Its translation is CASSWDMYEQYF.